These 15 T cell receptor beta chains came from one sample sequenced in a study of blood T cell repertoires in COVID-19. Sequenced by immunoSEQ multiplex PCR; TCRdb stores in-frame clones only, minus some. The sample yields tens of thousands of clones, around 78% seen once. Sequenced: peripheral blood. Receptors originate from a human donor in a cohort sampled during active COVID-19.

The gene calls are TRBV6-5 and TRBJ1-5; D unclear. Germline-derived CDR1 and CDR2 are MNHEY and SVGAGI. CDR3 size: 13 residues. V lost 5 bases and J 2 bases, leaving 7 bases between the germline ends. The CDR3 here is CASSNGGNQPQHF. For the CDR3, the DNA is TGTGCCAGCAGTAACGGTGGCAATCAGCCCCAGCATTTT.

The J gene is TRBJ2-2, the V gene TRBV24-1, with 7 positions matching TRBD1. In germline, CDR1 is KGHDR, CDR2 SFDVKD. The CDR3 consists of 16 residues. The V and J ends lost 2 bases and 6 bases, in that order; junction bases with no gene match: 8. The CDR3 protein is CATSDYYDRDPGELFF. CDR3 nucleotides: TGTGCCACCAGTGATTATTACGACAGGGACCCCGGGGAGCTGTTTTTT.

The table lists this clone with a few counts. As DNA, the CDR3 is TGTGCCAGCAGTTTTATCAACACACCCCTCCACTTT. Protein sequence: CASSFINTPLHF. The chain uses TRBV28 and TRBJ1-6; D unclear. CDR1 MDHEN and CDR2 SYDVKM come from the germline V gene. Trimming removed 3 bases from V and 11 bases from J, with 8 bases in between. The length of the CDR3 is 12 residues.

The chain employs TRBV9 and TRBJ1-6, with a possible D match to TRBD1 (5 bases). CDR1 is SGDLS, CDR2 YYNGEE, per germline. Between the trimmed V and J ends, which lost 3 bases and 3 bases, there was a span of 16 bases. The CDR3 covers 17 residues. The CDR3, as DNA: TGTGCCAGCAGCGAGGGGAAGGGGATCTACTATAATTCACCCCTCCACTTT. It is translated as CASSEGKGIYYNSPLHF.

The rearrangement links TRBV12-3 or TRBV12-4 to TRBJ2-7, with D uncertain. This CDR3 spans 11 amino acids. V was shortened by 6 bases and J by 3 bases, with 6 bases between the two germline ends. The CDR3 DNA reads TGTGCCAGCAGCCGAGACTACGAGCAGTACTTC. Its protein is CASSRDYEQYF.

In DNA, the CDR3 is TGCGCCAGCAGCCAAGCAACGGGGGGAACTTACAATGAGCAGTTCTTC. It codes for CASSQATGGTYNEQFF. The V gene is TRBV4-1, the J gene TRBJ2-1, with 7 positions matching TRBD2. V dropped 1 base and J dropped 4; count of bases not matched to a gene: 7. Germline V CDR1 and CDR2: MGHRA, YSYEKL. There are 16 residues in the CDR3.

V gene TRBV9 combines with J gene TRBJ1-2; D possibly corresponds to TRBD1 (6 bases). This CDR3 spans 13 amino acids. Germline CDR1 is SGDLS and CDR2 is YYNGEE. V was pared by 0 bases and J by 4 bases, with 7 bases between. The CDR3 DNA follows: TGTGCCAGCAGCGTAGAGGACAGCTATGGCTACACCTTC. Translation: CASSVEDSYGYTF. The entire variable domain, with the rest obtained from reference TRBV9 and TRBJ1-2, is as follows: DSGVTQTPKHLITATGQRVTLRCSPRSGDLSVYWYQQSLDQGLQFLIQYYNGEERAKGNILERFSAQQFPDLHSELNLSSLELGDSALYFCASSVEDSYGYTFGSGTRLTVV.

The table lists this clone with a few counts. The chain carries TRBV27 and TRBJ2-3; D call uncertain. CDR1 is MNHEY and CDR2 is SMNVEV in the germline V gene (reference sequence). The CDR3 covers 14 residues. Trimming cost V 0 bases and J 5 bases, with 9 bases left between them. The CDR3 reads CASSLSILGDTQYF. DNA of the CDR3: TGTGCCAGCAGTTTATCCATCCTCGGAGATACGCAGTATTTT.

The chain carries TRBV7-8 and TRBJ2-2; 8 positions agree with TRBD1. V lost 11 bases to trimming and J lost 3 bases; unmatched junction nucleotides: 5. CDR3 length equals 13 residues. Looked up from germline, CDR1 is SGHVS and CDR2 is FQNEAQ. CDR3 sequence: CAGGQGHTGELFF. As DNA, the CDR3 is TGTGCCGGCGGACAGGGTCACACCGGGGAGCTGTTTTTT.

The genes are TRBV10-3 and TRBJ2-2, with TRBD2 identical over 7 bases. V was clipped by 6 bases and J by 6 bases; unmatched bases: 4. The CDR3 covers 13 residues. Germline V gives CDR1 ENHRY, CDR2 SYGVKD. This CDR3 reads CAISPGLAGELFF. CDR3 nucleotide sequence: TGTGCCATCAGCCCCGGACTAGCCGGGGAGCTGTTTTTT.

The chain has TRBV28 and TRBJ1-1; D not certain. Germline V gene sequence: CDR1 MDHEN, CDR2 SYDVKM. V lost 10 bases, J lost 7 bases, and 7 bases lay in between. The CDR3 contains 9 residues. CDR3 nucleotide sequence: TGTGCCACCGGGATTGAAGCTTTCTTT. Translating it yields CATGIEAFF.

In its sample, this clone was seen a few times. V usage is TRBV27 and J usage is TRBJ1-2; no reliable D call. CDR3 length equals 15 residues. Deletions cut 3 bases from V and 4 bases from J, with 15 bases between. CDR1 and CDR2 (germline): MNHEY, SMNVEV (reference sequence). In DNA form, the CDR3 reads TGTGCCAGCAGTTTTGCGGCAGATGCCGGCTATGGCTACACCTTC. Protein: CASSFAADAGYGYTF.

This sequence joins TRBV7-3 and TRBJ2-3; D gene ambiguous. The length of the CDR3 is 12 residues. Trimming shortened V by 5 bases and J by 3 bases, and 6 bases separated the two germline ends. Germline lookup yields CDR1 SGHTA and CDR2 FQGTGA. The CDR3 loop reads CASSPVTDTQYF. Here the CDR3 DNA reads TGTGCCAGCAGCCCCGTAACAGATACGCAGTATTTT.

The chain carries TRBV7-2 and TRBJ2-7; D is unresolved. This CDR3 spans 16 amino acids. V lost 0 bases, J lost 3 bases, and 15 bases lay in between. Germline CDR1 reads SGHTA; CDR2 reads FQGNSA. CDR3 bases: TGTGCCAGCAGCTTAGCAACGCAGGTAACTTTCTACGAGCAGTACTTC. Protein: CASSLATQVTFYEQYF.

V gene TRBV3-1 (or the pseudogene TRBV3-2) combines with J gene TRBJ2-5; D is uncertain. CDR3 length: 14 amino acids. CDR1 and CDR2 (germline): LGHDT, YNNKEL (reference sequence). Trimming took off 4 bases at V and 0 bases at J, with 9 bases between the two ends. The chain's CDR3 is CASSPRLNQETQYF. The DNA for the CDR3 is TGTGCCAGCAGCCCCAGACTGAACCAAGAGACCCAGTACTTC.